Shown below are 13 T cell receptor beta chains from a single sample sequenced in a study of CXCR3-negative and CXCR3-positive naive CD8 T cells. Findings and caveats of the study: Hydrophobicity was higher for TRB CDR3s found in CXCR3-positive naive cells than in CXCR3-negative naive cells.

The method, 5' RACE with UMI labels, was used to prepare the TRB cDNA libraries. TCRdb re-called the 5' RACE reads and catalogs CDR3 proteins one per entry, DNA excluded. Seen in this sample are some 54,000 distinct CDR3 sequences; the ten most common clones hold roughly 0.58%. The antigens these receptors bind are not known. Sequencing was done on a sample of naive CXCR3+ CD8+ T cells from blood. Indicated subset: CD45RO-CCR7+CD27+CD95- naive CD8+ T cells expressing CXCR3 (TNR3+). The receptors stem from a human donor in good health. Some clones in this sample may be carry-over from other donors' samples.

J is TRBJ2-7 and V is TRBV7-3. The CDR3 runs to 14 residues. Germline CDR1 is SGHTA and CDR2 is FQGTGA. The CDR3 protein is CASSKGGAPYEQYF.

This chain joins TRBV12-3 or TRBV12-4 and TRBJ2-7. This CDR3 comprises 12 residues. The CDR3 sequence is CASSFLDTEQYF.

This sequence joins TRBV7-9 and TRBJ1-6. This CDR3 is 12 amino acids long. Germline CDR1 is SEHNR and CDR2 is FQNEAQ (reference sequence). The CDR3 spells CAAGPAGEPLHF.

V usage is TRBV7-2 and J usage is TRBJ2-5; TCRdb reports TRBD1, a call that lacks DNA to check it against. The CDR3 consists of 16 residues. CDR1 and CDR2 (germline): SGHTA, FQGNSA. The CDR3 here is CASSLVGLPRRETQYF.

The rearrangement uses TRBV28 and TRBJ2-7; TCRdb outputs TRBD1, but without DNA this stays unchecked. Germline CDR1 is MDHEN and CDR2 is SYDVKM. This CDR3 region has 15 residues. The CDR3 reads CASSLLADQGYEQYF.

The V gene is TRBV7-6, the J gene TRBJ2-7; the D call from TCRdb, TRBD1, cannot be confirmed without DNA. CDR1 and CDR2 from the germline V gene are SGHVS and FNYEAQ. This CDR3 spans 17 amino acids. The CDR3 here is CASSSNPGGEKPTEQYF.

This rearrangement joins TRBV28 to TRBJ2-3; TCRdb designates TRBD1, a call that cannot be tested without DNA. Germline V gene sequence: CDR1 MDHEN, CDR2 SYDVKM. The CDR3 runs 14 residues. This CDR3 reads CASSSPGGKDTQYF.

V is TRBV7-8 and J is TRBJ1-2. CDR1 and CDR2 from the germline V gene are SGHVS and FQNEAQ. This CDR3 spans 14 amino acids. The CDR3 is CASTPGGGNYGYTF.

V is TRBV6-2 or TRBV6-3 and J is TRBJ2-3. The CDR3 covers 14 residues. Germline CDR1 MNHEY, CDR2 SVGEGT. The CDR3: CASTESAYTDTQYF.

J is TRBJ2-5 and V is TRBV28; lacking DNA, the TRBD2 call made by TCRdb goes unchecked. CDR3 size: 15 residues. The germline CDR1 and CDR2 sequences are MDHEN and SYDVKM. The CDR3 loop is CASSLLPEYGETQYF.

The V call is TRBV4-1, the J call TRBJ1-2. CDR3 length: 13 residues. The germline V gene has CDR1 MGHRA and CDR2 YSYEKL. CDR3 residues: CASSQDQDYGYTF.

This CDR3 is CASSLARGLMNTEAFF. This chain connects TRBV7-9 to TRBJ1-1. This CDR3 is built from 16 residues. Germline loops: CDR1 SEHNR, CDR2 FQNEAQ (reference sequence).

This rearrangement joins TRBV28 to TRBJ2-1. Germline V lookup: CDR1 MDHEN, CDR2 SYDVKM. The CDR3 has 12 residues. CDR3 amino acids: CASSLDNNEQFF.